A selection of T cell receptor beta chains follows, all from one sample in a study of human T cells and chemical hapten exposure. Each CDR3 protein is one row after TCRdb ran MiXCR on the RACE reads. Of more than 70,000 distinct CDR3 sequences listed, about 8.6% are singletons. Sequenced input: whole blood. The receptors derive from a female donor in good health. Some clones in this sample may be carry-over from other donors' samples. The CDR3 runs from the conserved cysteine through the conserved F or W. Fields, in order: V gene, J gene, CDR3 protein.

TRBV6-1	TRBJ2-4	CASSEGRGLNFGIQYF
TRBV5-1	TRBJ2-6	CASSLGSSGANVLTF
TRBV28	TRBJ2-3	CASRGTLTDTQYF
TRBV7-9	TRBJ1-2	CASSPSGEGYTF
TRBV12-3/TRBV12-4	TRBJ2-3	CASSLDGTDTQYF
TRBV19	TRBJ1-5	CASNHDRNQPQHF
TRBV7-9	TRBJ2-5	CASSSRRGPVEETQYF
TRBV24-1	TRBJ1-2	CATSDPQFNYGYTF
TRBV5-1	TRBJ2-7	CASSTLGTSYEQYF
TRBV20-1	TRBJ2-7	CSANRGRLISYEQYF
TRBV12-3/TRBV12-4	TRBJ2-1	CASRPEGPSSYNEQFF
TRBV20-1	TRBJ2-1	CSARGLAGYNEQFF
TRBV28	TRBJ2-5	CASSFAGEVAQETQYF
TRBV27	TRBJ2-6	CASSYEGRGANVLTF
TRBV4-2	TRBJ2-7	CASSQDLGLGGREQYF
TRBV3-1	TRBJ1-6	CASSQKGTYNSPLHF
TRBV29-1	TRBJ2-7	CSVVGTASYEQYF
TRBV6-4	TRBJ2-1	CASSDWAGTYNEQFF
TRBV20-1	TRBJ2-1	CSASGRYSYNEQFF
TRBV29-1	TRBJ1-1	CSVVRGTEAFF
TRBV7-9	TRBJ2-1	CASSSSTSGLYNEQFF
TRBV28	TRBJ1-4	CASSQDGGEKLFF
TRBV7-2	TRBJ2-3	CASSILADNTDAQYF
TRBV7-2	TRBJ2-7	CASSLALAGGYEQYF
TRBV19	TRBJ2-6	CASSAFFSGANVLTF
TRBV7-3	TRBJ2-4	CASSLGQGYIQYF
TRBV6-6	TRBJ1-1	CASSYSAKSEAFF
TRBV5-1	TRBJ2-3	CASSLGRGGDTQYF
TRBV12-3/TRBV12-4	TRBJ2-5	CASSPGQHQETQYF
TRBV28	TRBJ1-3	CASTNWGGASGNTIYF
TRBV14	TRBJ2-3	CASSRVTDTQYF
TRBV28	TRBJ1-5	CASKVFLVSLDSNQPQHF
TRBV7-2	TRBJ2-1	CASSLGDTPGQFF
TRBV7-8	TRBJ1-4	CASSYNGNEKLFF
TRBV28	TRBJ2-5	CASSADSVETQYF
TRBV5-1	TRBJ2-3	CASRNTDTQYF
TRBV7-6	TRBJ2-3	CASSLVGEADTQYF
TRBV18	TRBJ1-2	CASSLRQDFYGYTF
TRBV9	TRBJ2-7	CASSVGGGRGDEQYF
TRBV7-8	TRBJ2-7	CASSLTRTTSYEQYF
TRBV7-9	TRBJ2-1	CASSLDYARDEQFF
TRBV2	TRBJ1-2	CASSLQGGNYGYTF
TRBV20-1	TRBJ2-5	CSAPISLAGEETQYF
TRBV6-6	TRBJ2-1	CASTHVGTGGEQFF